What follows are 31 T cell receptor beta chains derived from one specimen sequenced in a study of T-cell memory formation after mild COVID-19. TCRdb used MiXCR to reprocess the 5' RACE reads, holding one entry per CDR3 protein. The table lists around 200,000 distinct CDR3 sequences, around 25% of them singletons. The specimen sequenced was PBMCs or a T cell subset sorted from them (not recorded which). The origin of the receptors is an adult woman who had mild COVID-19 (a few samples of this study predate the infection). Cell type and time point are not known.

CDR3 nucleotide sequence: TGTGCCAGCAGCCCTCGCGCAGATACGCAGTATTTT. It codes for CASSPRADTQYF. J is TRBJ2-3 and V is TRBV5-6; D unclear. V was pared by 4 bases and J by 4 bases, with 7 bases between. Looked up from germline, CDR1 is SGHDT and CDR2 is YYEEEE. The CDR3 is 12 amino acids.

This clonotype was observed once. This sequence joins TRBV6-2 or TRBV6-3 and TRBJ2-7; possible D gene TRBD1, 6 bases. The CDR3 length is 18 residues. Germline V lookup: CDR1 MNHEY, CDR2 SVGEGT. V was cut by 5 bases and J by 0 bases, with 23 bases left in between. In DNA form, the CDR3 reads TGTGCCAGCAGTCCTCCGGGACACGGAACGTCGTACTCCTACGAGCAGTACTTC. Translating it yields CASSPPGHGTSYSYEQYF.

Only one count was recorded for this clonotype. The chain joins TRBV19 to TRBJ2-3; weak D call: TRBD1 (6 bases). Germline CDR1 reads LNHDA; CDR2 reads SQIVND (reference sequence). V lost 7 bases and J 3 bases, leaving 11 bases between the germline ends. The CDR3 loop spans 13 amino acids. CDR3 DNA: TGTGCCAGTACCCCAACAGGGACAGATACGCAGTATTTT. The encoded protein is CASTPTGTDTQYF.

This clonotype was detected a few times. This chain links TRBV7-9 with TRBJ2-5; D not certain. This CDR3 contains 15 residues. Trimming removed 6 bases from V and 1 base from J, with 15 bases in between. Germline V gene lookup returns CDR1 SEHNR and CDR2 FQNEAQ (reference sequence). The CDR3 spells CASSFPYGGQETQYF. The CDR3 coding sequence is TGTGCCAGCAGTTTCCCGTACGGTGGCCAAGAGACCCAGTACTTC.

Regarding this clonotype: Being one base from a much bigger clone, this may be a read error. The chain couples TRBV7-9 to TRBJ2-7; D is uncertain. CDR1 is SEHNR and CDR2 is FQNEAQ in the germline V gene (reference sequence). Trimming removed 5 bases at V and 2 bases at J, with 7 bases between. This CDR3 is built from 12 residues. Written as DNA, the CDR3 is TGTGCCAGCAGCCGGGCGACCTACGAGCAGTACTTC. The encoded protein is CASSRATYEQYF.

In this sample, this clonotype turned up a few times. The rearrangement uses TRBV29-1 and TRBJ2-7; TRBD2 might be the D (5 bases). The V end lost 2 bases, the J end lost 5 bases, and 13 bases lay between the germline ends. Germline CDR1 and CDR2: SQVTM and ANQGSEA. CDR3 size: 13 residues. CDR3 amino acids: CSVELEGPHEQYF. CDR3 in DNA: TGCAGCGTTGAACTCGAGGGCCCCCACGAGCAGTACTTC.

CDR3 DNA: TGTGCCAGCAGCTCACAGGGAATGCGGCCAGAGACCCAGTACTTC. Its protein is CASSSQGMRPETQYF. V gene TRBV7-2 combines with J gene TRBJ2-5, with a tentative D call TRBD1 (6 bases). Trimming took 4 bases from V and 4 from J, leaving 16 bases between them. CDR3 length: 15 amino acids. CDR1 and CDR2 from the germline V gene are SGHTA and FQGNSA.

This CDR3 is CASSPGMGGVNTEAFF. CDR3 coding DNA: TGTGCCAGCAGCCCCGGAATGGGGGGCGTGAACACTGAAGCTTTCTTT. The J gene is TRBJ1-1, the V gene TRBV11-3, with D possibly being TRBD1 (6 bases). The V and J ends lost 5 bases and 0 bases respectively, with 16 bases between them. The CDR3 is made up of 16 amino acids. The germline V gene encodes CDR1 SGHNT and CDR2 YENEEA.

CDR3: CASSQRAGGPYYYNEQFF. The CDR3 nucleotides read TGTGCCAGCAGCCAAAGAGCGGGGGGGCCCTACTACTACAATGAGCAGTTCTTC. The genes are TRBV3-1 and TRBJ2-1, with 10 bases fitting TRBD2. This CDR3 is 18 amino acids long. The germline V gene encodes CDR1 LGHDT and CDR2 YNNKEL (reference sequence). The V gene end was trimmed by 2 bases and the J gene end by 3 bases; junction bases not matched to a gene: 10.

This clonotype was seen more than once but under ten times. The V gene is TRBV6-5, the J gene TRBJ2-7; D remains ambiguous. Germline lookup yields CDR1 MNHEY and CDR2 SVGAGI. V was cut by 8 bases and J by 0 bases, with 20 bases left in between. This CDR3 comprises 16 residues. The CDR3 loop is CASRRASLQSSYEQYF. CDR3 DNA sequence: TGTGCCAGCCGACGGGCTTCCTTACAAAGCTCCTACGAGCAGTACTTC.

This clonotype has just a few counts. This sequence joins TRBV20-1 and TRBJ2-5; TRBD1 agrees at 7 bases. The CDR3 totals 15 residues. Trimming at V came to 2 bases and at J to 0 bases, leaving 6 bases not matched to a gene. The germline CDR1 and CDR2 sequences are DFQATT and SNEGSKA (reference sequence). CDR3 loop: CSARRPGQNQETQYF. The CDR3 DNA reads as TGCAGTGCTAGAAGGCCGGGACAGAACCAAGAGACCCAGTACTTC.

V gene TRBV24-1 combines with J gene TRBJ1-4, with a tentative D call TRBD1 (5 bases). V dropped 0 bases and J dropped 7 bases, with 20 bases sitting between them. The CDR3 spans 18 residues. Germline V lookup: CDR1 KGHDR, CDR2 SFDVKD. CDR3 sequence: CATSDLRGGDSYPEKLFF. The CDR3 DNA follows: TGTGCCACCAGTGATTTGCGGGGCGGGGACTCATATCCTGAAAAACTGTTTTTT.

V is TRBV15 and J is TRBJ2-3; 9 bases are a match to TRBD1. CDR3 size: 15 residues. The germline gives CDR1 LNHNV, CDR2 YYDKDF (reference sequence). Trimming at V came to 3 bases and at J to 6 bases, leaving 7 bases not matched to a gene. Written as DNA, the CDR3 is TGTGCCACCAGCAGCCGGGACAGGGTTAGGGATACGCAGTATTTT. Its protein is CATSSRDRVRDTQYF.

This clonotype was picked up a small number of times. J is TRBJ1-1 and V is TRBV6-2 or TRBV6-3, with TRBD1 matching 7 bases. The CDR3 consists of 13 residues. Germline CDR1 MNHEY, CDR2 SVGEGT. The J segment lost 7 bases and the V segment lost 4 bases, leaving 6 bases of the junction unmatched. The CDR3 sequence: CASSSPRTGEAFF. The CDR3 DNA reads TGTGCCAGCAGTTCCCCGAGGACAGGTGAAGCTTTCTTT.

This clonotype came up once. The chain recombines TRBV4-1 with TRBJ2-1, with D possibly being TRBD2 (5 bases). The germline V gene has CDR1 MGHRA and CDR2 YSYEKL. The CDR3 has 17 amino acids. V was trimmed by 2 bases and J by 4 bases, leaving 18 bases between them. The CDR3 is CASSQRGFGGEYNEQFF. As DNA, the CDR3 is TGCGCCAGCAGCCAACGGGGTTTTGGCGGAGAATACAATGAGCAGTTCTTC.

The chain joins TRBV29-1 to TRBJ2-6; D is ambiguous. This CDR3 contains 16 residues. The V gene lost 6 bases and the J gene lost 4 bases, with 19 bases spanning the gap. Germline-derived CDR1 and CDR2 are SQVTM and ANQGSEA. The CDR3 loop reads CSVRMGSAAGANVLTF. The CDR3 DNA reads TGCAGCGTACGGATGGGCTCGGCGGCAGGGGCCAACGTCCTGACTTTC.

This clonotype was seen only a few times. The chain joins TRBV7-9 to TRBJ2-5, with TRBD1 matching over 8 bases. With 3 bases clipped from V and 3 bases from J, the junction kept 6 bases outside the gene matches. The CDR3 extends over 15 amino acids. The germline V gene encodes CDR1 SEHNR and CDR2 FQNEAQ (reference sequence). The CDR3, as DNA: TGTGCCAGCAGCTTCCAGGGGGCGCTGGAAGAGACCCAGTACTTC. Protein: CASSFQGALEETQYF.

The chain uses TRBV12-3 or TRBV12-4 and TRBJ2-6, with a weak D call TRBD1 (5 bases). Trimming stripped 6 bases from V and 2 bases from J, with 14 bases between. CDR3 length: 16 amino acids. CDR3 sequence (DNA): TGTGCCAGCAGCCCTACAGGTTTCCCTGGGGCCAACGTCCTGACTTTC. Its protein is CASSPTGFPGANVLTF.

This chain uses TRBV2 with TRBJ2-3, with 8 bases fitting TRBD2. J was trimmed by 4 bases and V by 1 base; bases with no gene match: 4. Germline-derived CDR1 and CDR2 are SNHLY and FYNNEI. The CDR3 covers 15 residues. As DNA, the CDR3 is TGTGCCAGCAGTGAAGAGGCGGGAGGTGCAGATACGCAGTATTTT. Translated, it gives CASSEEAGGADTQYF.

This chain uses TRBV5-1 with TRBJ2-5; D is unresolved. The CDR3 has 11 residues. Trimming removed 3 bases from V and 6 bases from J, with 6 bases in between. Germline CDR1 SGHRS, CDR2 YFSETQ. The DNA for the CDR3 is TGCGCCAGCAGCTCGAGTCAGACCCAGTACTTC. Protein: CASSSSQTQYF.

The rearrangement links TRBV7-3 to TRBJ2-7; TRBD1 matches 9 bases. Germline CDR1 SGHTA, CDR2 FQGTGA. V was pared by 1 base and J by 0 bases, with 4 bases of the junction left unmatched. The CDR3 length is 16 residues. CDR3 in DNA: TGTGCCAGCAGCTTAATTAGGACAGGGGACTCCTACGAGCAGTACTTC. Translation: CASSLIRTGDSYEQYF.

V gene TRBV5-1 combines with J gene TRBJ2-6; D remains unclear. Germline-derived CDR1 and CDR2 are SGHRS and YFSETQ. The CDR3 extends over 15 amino acids. Trimming left V 3 bases short and J 4 bases short, with 11 bases between. This chain's CDR3 is CASSWEGKGANVLTF. The CDR3 region has the DNA TGCGCCAGCAGCTGGGAAGGGAAAGGGGCCAACGTCCTGACTTTC. Based on the CDR3 plus reference TRBV5-1 and TRBJ2-6, the full variable domain is KAGVTQTPRYLIKTRGQQVTLSCSPISGHRSVSWYQQTPGQGLQFLFEYFSETQRNKGNFPGRFSGRQFSNSRSEMNVSTLELGDSALYLCASSWEGKGANVLTFGAGSRLTVL.

This clonotype was recorded a few times. The chain has TRBV18 and TRBJ2-2; unclear D gene. V lost 2 bases and J 4 bases, leaving 11 bases between the germline ends. This CDR3 is built from 15 residues. Per the germline V gene, CDR1 is KGHSH and CDR2 is LQKENI. CDR3: CASSPLQEITGELFF. CDR3 nucleotides: TGTGCCAGCTCACCATTACAAGAGATCACCGGGGAGCTGTTTTTT.

The rearrangement uses TRBV20-1 and TRBJ2-1; perhaps TRBD2 as D (6 bases). V was pared by 1 base and J by 7 bases, with 17 bases between. Germline-derived CDR1 and CDR2 are DFQATT and SNEGSKA (reference sequence). This CDR3 spans 15 amino acids. CDR3 nucleotides: TGCAGTGCTAGAGCCGGGACTCGTTACCGGAATGAGCAGTTCTTC. Its protein is CSARAGTRYRNEQFF.

The chain recombines TRBV20-1 with TRBJ2-1; 11 bases map to TRBD2. Germline CDR1 is DFQATT and CDR2 is SNEGSKA (reference sequence). The CDR3 totals 14 residues. Germline trimming cut 3 bases from V and 9 bases from J; bases unmatched to any gene: 7. As DNA, the CDR3 is TGCAGTGCTAGTCGGCTAGCGGGGGGCGGTGAGCAGTTCTTC. Translation gives CSASRLAGGGEQFF.

CDR3 DNA: TGTGCCAGCAGCCCCGGTGGGTACTATGGCTACACCTTC. Protein sequence: CASSPGGYYGYTF. The chain uses TRBV7-2 and TRBJ1-2; D unclear. This CDR3 has 13 amino acids. Per germline, CDR1 SGHTA and CDR2 FQGNSA. The V and J ends lost 5 bases and 3 bases respectively, with 10 bases between them.

A note on this clonotype: A much larger clone differs by one base, so this may be a read error. CDR3 in DNA: TGTGCCAGCAGCTTAGCGGGAAATACGCAGTATTTT. This codes for CASSLAGNTQYF. V gene TRBV12-3 or TRBV12-4 combines with J gene TRBJ2-3, with 8 bases fitting TRBD2. The CDR3 runs 12 residues.

This clonotype was observed a few times. The gene calls are TRBV10-3 and TRBJ2-6; no clear D. Germline lookup yields CDR1 ENHRY and CDR2 SYGVKD. Trimming shortened V by 0 bases and J by 1 base, and 10 bases separated the two germline ends. CDR3 length: 17 residues. The CDR3 bases are TGTGCCATCAGTGAGTCTGGGGATATTTCTGGGGCCAACGTCCTGACTTTC. Translating gives CAISESGDISGANVLTF.

This clonotype was detected once. This rearrangement joins TRBV7-9 to TRBJ2-7; 10 bases align to TRBD2. The length of the CDR3 is 15 residues. Germline CDR1 is SEHNR and CDR2 is FQNEAQ (reference sequence). V lost 5 bases and J lost 1; bases outside the gene matches: 5. The DNA of the CDR3 is TGTGCCAGCAGCCCTCGGGGACTAGCGTCCTACGAGCAGTACTTC. Translated, it gives CASSPRGLASYEQYF. The full variable domain, with the rest looked up from reference TRBV7-9 and TRBJ2-7, is DTGVSQNPRHKITKRGQNVTFRCDPISEHNRLYWYRQTLGQGPEFLTYFQNEAQLEKSRLLSDRFSAERPKGSFSTLEIQRTEQGDSAMYLCASSPRGLASYEQYFGPGTRLTVT.

This clonotype came up a few times. This rearrangement joins TRBV2 to TRBJ2-7; 10 nucleotides match TRBD1. With 3 bases clipped from V and 6 bases from J, the junction kept 5 bases outside the gene matches. The CDR3 runs to 14 residues. Germline CDR1 reads SNHLY; CDR2 reads FYNNEI. CDR3: CASSDDRGRREQYF. The CDR3 coding sequence is TGTGCCAGCAGTGACGACAGGGGGCGGCGCGAGCAGTACTTC. The full variable domain, rest sourced from reference TRBV2 and TRBJ2-7, is EPEVTQTPSHQVTQMGQEVILRCVPISNHLYFYWYRQILGQKVEFLVSFYNNEISEKSEIFDDQFSVERPDGSNFTLKIRSTKLEDSAMYFCASSDDRGRREQYFGPGTRLTVT.

Ten or more counts support this clonotype. The V gene is TRBV3-1, the J gene TRBJ2-4; D remains unclear. Deletions cut 1 base from V and 8 bases from J, with 9 bases between. This CDR3 spans 13 amino acids. Germline V CDR1 and CDR2: LGHDT, YNNKEL (reference sequence). CDR3 region: CASSQAWGDIQYF. The CDR3 DNA reads as TGTGCCAGCAGCCAAGCGTGGGGTGACATTCAGTACTTC.